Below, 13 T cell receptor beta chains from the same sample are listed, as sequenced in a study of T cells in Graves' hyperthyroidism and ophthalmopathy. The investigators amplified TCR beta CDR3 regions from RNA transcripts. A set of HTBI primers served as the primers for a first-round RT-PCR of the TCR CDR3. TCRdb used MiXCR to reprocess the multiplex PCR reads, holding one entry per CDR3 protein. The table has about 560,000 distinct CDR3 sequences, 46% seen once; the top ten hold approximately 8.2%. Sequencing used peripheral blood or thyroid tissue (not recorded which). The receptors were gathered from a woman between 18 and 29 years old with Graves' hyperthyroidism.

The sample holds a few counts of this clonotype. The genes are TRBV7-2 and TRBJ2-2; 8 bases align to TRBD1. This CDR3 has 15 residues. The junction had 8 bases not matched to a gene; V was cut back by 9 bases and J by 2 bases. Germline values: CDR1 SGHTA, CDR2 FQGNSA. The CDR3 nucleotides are TGTGCCAGTAGTATGGCAGGGGGCAACACCGGGGAGCTGTTTTTT. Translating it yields CASSMAGGNTGELFF.

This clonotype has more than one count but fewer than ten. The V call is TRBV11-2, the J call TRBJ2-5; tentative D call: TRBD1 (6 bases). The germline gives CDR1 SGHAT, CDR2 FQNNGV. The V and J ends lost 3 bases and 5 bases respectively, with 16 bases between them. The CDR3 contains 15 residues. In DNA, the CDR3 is TGTGCCAGCAGCTTTGTACAGGGCTGGCTGGAGACCCAGTACTTC. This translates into CASSFVQGWLETQYF.

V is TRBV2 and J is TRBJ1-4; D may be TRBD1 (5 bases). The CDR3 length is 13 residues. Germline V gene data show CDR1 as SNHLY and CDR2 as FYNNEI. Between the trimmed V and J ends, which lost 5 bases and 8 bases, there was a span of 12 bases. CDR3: CASSLRGAEKLFF. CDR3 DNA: TGTGCCAGCAGTTTGAGGGGTGCGGAAAAACTGTTTTTT.

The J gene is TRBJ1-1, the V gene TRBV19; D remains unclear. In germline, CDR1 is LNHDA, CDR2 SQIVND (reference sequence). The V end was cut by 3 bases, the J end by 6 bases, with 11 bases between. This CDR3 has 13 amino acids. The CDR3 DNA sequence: TGTGCCAGTAGTATCGGACTTCGGCCTGAAGCTTTCTTT. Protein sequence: CASSIGLRPEAFF.

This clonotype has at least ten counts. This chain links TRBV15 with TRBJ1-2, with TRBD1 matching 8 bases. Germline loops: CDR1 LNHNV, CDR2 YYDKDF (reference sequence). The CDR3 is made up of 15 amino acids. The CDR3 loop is CIPVIRGRENYGYTF. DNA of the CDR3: TGTATCCCTGTAATCAGGGGGCGGGAGAACTATGGCTACACCTTC.

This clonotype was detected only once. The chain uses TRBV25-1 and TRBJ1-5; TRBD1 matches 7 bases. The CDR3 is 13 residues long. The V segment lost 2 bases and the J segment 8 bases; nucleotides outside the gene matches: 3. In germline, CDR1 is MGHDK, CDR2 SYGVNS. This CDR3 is CASSEQGGKPQHF. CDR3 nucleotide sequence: TGTGCCAGCAGTGAACAGGGGGGAAAGCCCCAGCATTTT. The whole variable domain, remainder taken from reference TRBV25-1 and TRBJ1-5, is EADIYQTPRYLVIGTGKKITLECSQTMGHDKMYWYQQDPGMELHLIHYSYGVNSTEKGDLSSESTVSRIRTEHFPLTLESARPSHTSQYLCASSEQGGKPQHFGDGTRLSIL.

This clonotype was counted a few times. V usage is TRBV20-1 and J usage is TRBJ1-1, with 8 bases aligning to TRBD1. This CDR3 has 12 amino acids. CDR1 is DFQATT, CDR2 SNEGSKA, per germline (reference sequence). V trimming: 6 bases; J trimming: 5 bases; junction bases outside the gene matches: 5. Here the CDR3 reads CSARTGRTEAFF. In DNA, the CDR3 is TGCAGTGCCAGGACAGGGCGAACTGAAGCTTTCTTT.

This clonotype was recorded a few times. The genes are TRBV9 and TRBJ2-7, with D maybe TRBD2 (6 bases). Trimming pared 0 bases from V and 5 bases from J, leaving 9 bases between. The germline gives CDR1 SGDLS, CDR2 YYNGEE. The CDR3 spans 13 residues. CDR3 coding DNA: TGTGCCAGCAGCGTAGGGGGGGTGAACGAGCAGTACTTC. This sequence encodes CASSVGGVNEQYF.

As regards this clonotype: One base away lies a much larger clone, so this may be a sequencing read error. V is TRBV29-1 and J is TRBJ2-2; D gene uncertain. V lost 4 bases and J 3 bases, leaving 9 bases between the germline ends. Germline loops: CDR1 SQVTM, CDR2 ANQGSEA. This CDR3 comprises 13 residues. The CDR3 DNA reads TGCAGCGTTGTGGAGTGGGACACCGGGGAGCTGTTTTTT. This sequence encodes CSVVEWDTGELFF.

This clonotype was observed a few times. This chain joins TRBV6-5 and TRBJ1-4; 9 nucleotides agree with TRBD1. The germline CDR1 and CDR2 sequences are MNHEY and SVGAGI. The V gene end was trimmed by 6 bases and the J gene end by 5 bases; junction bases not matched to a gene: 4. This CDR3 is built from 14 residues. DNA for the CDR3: TGTGCCAGCAGGCACGGGACAGGGAATGAAAAACTGTTTTTT. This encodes CASRHGTGNEKLFF.

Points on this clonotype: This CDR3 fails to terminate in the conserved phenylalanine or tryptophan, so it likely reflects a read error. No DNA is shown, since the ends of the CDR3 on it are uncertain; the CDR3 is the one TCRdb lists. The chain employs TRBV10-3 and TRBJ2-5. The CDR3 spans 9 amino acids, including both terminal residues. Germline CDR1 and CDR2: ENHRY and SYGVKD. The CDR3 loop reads CAISESFET.

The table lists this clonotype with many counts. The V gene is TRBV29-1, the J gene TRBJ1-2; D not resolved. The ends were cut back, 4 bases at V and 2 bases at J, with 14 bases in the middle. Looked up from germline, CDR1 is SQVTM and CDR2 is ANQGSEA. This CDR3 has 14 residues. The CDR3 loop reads CSVGPGVGNYGYTF. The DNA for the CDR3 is TGCAGCGTTGGCCCAGGAGTCGGGAACTATGGCTACACCTTC.

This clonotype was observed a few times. The CDR3 loop reads CASSLDRGTTQETQYF. The CDR3 nucleotides read TGTGCCAGCAGTTTGGACAGGGGCACCACACAAGAGACCCAGTACTTC. The chain has TRBV7-9 and TRBJ2-5; 9 bases agree with TRBD1. V lost 6 bases, J lost 2 bases, and 10 bases stayed unmatched. The CDR3 runs 16 residues. CDR1 is SEHNR, CDR2 FQNEAQ, per germline (reference sequence).